A selection of T cell receptor beta chains follows, all from one sample in a study of CD8 T cells in ankylosing spondylitis. MiXCR, run by TCRdb on the 5' RACE reads, gives a single entry per CDR3 protein. In the table there are about 540,000 distinct CDR3 sequences, roughly 12% of which are singletons. Sequenced sample: blood, either unsorted or a sorted T cell fraction (not recorded which). The receptors stem from a male donor with ankylosing spondylitis. CDR3s include the opening cysteine and the closing phenylalanine or tryptophan. A D gene is named only where the DNA matches it firmly. Only some rows state a clone size, as once, few, many or a class for expanded clones.

-	TRBD2	TRBV20-1	TRBJ2-5	TGCAGTGCTAGAGTTAGCGGGAGGTTAAAAGAGACCCAGTACTTC	CSARVSGRLKETQYF
few	TRBD2	TRBV11-3	TRBJ2-1	TGTGCCAGCAGTACAACTAGCGCCAGTGAGCAGTTCTTC	CASSTTSASEQFF
-	TRBD2	TRBV5-1	TRBJ2-1	TGCGCCAGCAGCGCACCGGGACTAGCGGCCTACAATGAGCAGTTCTTC	CASSAPGLAAYNEQFF
-	TRBD1	TRBV5-1	TRBJ1-2	TGCGCCAGCAGGACAGGGAGTAATGGCTACACCTTC	CASRTGSNGYTF
few	TRBD1	TRBV19	TRBJ1-1	TGTGCCAGTTTGGACAGGGGAGTTATACTTGAAGCTTTCTTT	CASLDRGVILEAFF
-	-	TRBV20-1	TRBJ2-3	TGCAGTGCTAGTGTAGCGGATACTAGCACAGATACGCAGTATTTT	CSASVADTSTDTQYF
-	-	TRBV12-3/TRBV12-4	TRBJ1-2	TGTGCCAGCAGTTTTCTAGTTAACTATGGCTACACCTTC	CASSFLVNYGYTF
-	TRBD1	TRBV7-2	TRBJ2-3	TGTGCCAGCACCTCGGAGGGACAGGGCACAGATACGCAGTATTTT	CASTSEGQGTDTQYF
few	-	TRBV7-6	TRBJ2-1	TGTGCCAGCAGCTTAGCGGGGGGGCTGACCTACAATGAGCAGTTCTTC	CASSLAGGLTYNEQFF
-	TRBD1	TRBV7-9	TRBJ1-4	TGTGCCAGCAGCTACGGGGACAGGGATAATGAAAAACTGTTTTTT	CASSYGDRDNEKLFF
few	-	TRBV6-1	TRBJ1-2	TGTGCCAGCAGTATCCAGGGGTACGATGGCTACACCTTC	CASSIQGYDGYTF
few	-	TRBV15	TRBJ1-2	TGTGCCACCAGCAGTGGAATCCACCGGACAGCTAACTATGGCTACACCTTC	CATSSGIHRTANYGYTF
few	-	TRBV11-2	TRBJ2-5	TGTGCCAGCAGCCACTCCCAAGAGTCCCAGTACTTC	CASSHSQESQYF
many	TRBD1	TRBV10-3	TRBJ2-2	TGTGCCATCAGTGGGGACAGGGGTGACACCGGGGAGCTGTTTTTT	CAISGDRGDTGELFF
-	TRBD1	TRBV7-7	TRBJ2-5	TGTGCCAGCAGTTGGGGACAGCAAGAGACCCAGTACTTC	CASSWGQQETQYF
-	TRBD2	TRBV24-1	TRBJ2-1	TGTGCCACCAGTGACTCGACTAGCGGGTCCTACAATGAGCAGTTCTTC	CATSDSTSGSYNEQFF
many	-	TRBV12-3/TRBV12-4	TRBJ2-1	TGTGCCAGCAGTACCGACAATGAGCAGTTCTTC	CASSTDNEQFF
few	-	TRBV2	TRBJ2-1	TGTGCCAGCAGTGAAGCGGCACTAGCCGTTCGGGAGCAGTTCTTC	CASSEAALAVREQFF
many	TRBD2	TRBV24-1	TRBJ2-1	TGTGCCACCAGCCTAGGGACTAGCGGGAGCGGTGAGCAGTTCTTC	CATSLGTSGSGEQFF
many	-	TRBV4-1	TRBJ2-5	TGCGCCAGCAGCCAAGGTCCAGCGGAAGAGACCCAGTACTTC	CASSQGPAEETQYF
-	TRBD1	TRBV29-1	TRBJ1-1	TGCAGCTTTCAAGCCCCCAGGGGGCAGGGGAACACTGAAGCTTTCTTT	CSFQAPRGQGNTEAFF
-	-	TRBV19	TRBJ2-7	TGTGCCAGTAAAGATGAACAGGTCGACGAGCAGTACTTC	CASKDEQVDEQYF
-	-	TRBV5-1	TRBJ2-5	TGCGCCAGCAGCGGAGGCCGGGAGACCCAGTACTTC	CASSGGRETQYF
-	TRBD2	TRBV3-1	TRBJ2-3	TGTGCCAGCAGCCAAGTGAGGACTAGCGGTGAAGATACGCAGTATTTT	CASSQVRTSGEDTQYF
few	-	TRBV20-1	TRBJ2-3	TGCAGTGCTAGCGCGGAGTTCGGTTATACGCAGTATTTT	CSASAEFGYTQYF
few	-	TRBV11-2	TRBJ1-1	TGTGCCAGCAGCCCGATCAGGGGAGGAACTGAAGCTTTCTTT	CASSPIRGGTEAFF
few	TRBD2	TRBV7-2	TRBJ2-5	TGTGCCAGCAGCCCCGTCGGACTAGCGGGACAGGAGACCCAGTACTTC	CASSPVGLAGQETQYF
few	-	TRBV3-1	TRBJ2-2	TGTGCCAGCAGCCAGCATGGGGGCCAGGACACCGGGGAGCTGTTTTTT	CASSQHGGQDTGELFF
few	-	TRBV5-4	TRBJ2-3	TGTGCCAGCAGCTCCGGGACTCCCGGCACAGATACGCAGTATTTT	CASSSGTPGTDTQYF
few	-	TRBV15	TRBJ2-4	TGTGCCACCAGCAGAGATCTTGGTGGAGTAGCCAAAAACATTCAGTACTTC	CATSRDLGGVAKNIQYF
-	-	TRBV7-7	TRBJ2-5	TGTGCCAGCAGCTTAATACACCAAGAGACCCAGTACTTC	CASSLIHQETQYF
many	TRBD1	TRBV12-3/TRBV12-4	TRBJ1-5	TGTGCCAGCAGTTTGAGACAGGGTAGGCAGCCCCAGCATTTT	CASSLRQGRQPQHF
-	TRBD2	TRBV12-3/TRBV12-4	TRBJ2-3	TGTGCCAGCAGTGGTAGCGGGCCCAGGGCAGATACGCAGTATTTT	CASSGSGPRADTQYF
-	-	TRBV6-1	TRBJ2-5	TGTGCCAGCAGTCCGGGGTACGGCCACGGCGAGACCCAGTACTTC	CASSPGYGHGETQYF
-	TRBD2	TRBV7-6	TRBJ2-7	TGTGCCAGCAGCTTTCGGATCGGGACTAGCGGGAGCCACGAGCAGTACTTC	CASSFRIGTSGSHEQYF
-	TRBD1	TRBV28	TRBJ2-1	TGTGCCAGCAGTTTTCCAGGGACAGGGGACAATGAGCAGTTCTTC	CASSFPGTGDNEQFF
-	TRBD1	TRBV7-9	TRBJ1-2	TGTGCCAGCACTTACGACAGGGGTTACTATGGCTACACCTTC	CASTYDRGYYGYTF
many	-	TRBV29-1	TRBJ1-3	TGCAGCGTAGGGACAACCTCTGGAAACACCATATATTTT	CSVGTTSGNTIYF
-	TRBD2	TRBV20-1	TRBJ2-7	TGCAGTGCTATCCCAGCACTAGCGGGAAGGGTCGAGCAGTACTTC	CSAIPALAGRVEQYF
-	-	TRBV6-1	TRBJ2-1	TGTGCCAGCAGACGGGGCTCCAGTGAGCAGTTCTTC	CASRRGSSEQFF
few	TRBD2	TRBV11-3	TRBJ2-1	TGTGCCAGCAGCCGAGGGACTACCCAGGGCGGCGAGCAGTTCTTC	CASSRGTTQGGEQFF
few	-	TRBV6-2/TRBV6-3	TRBJ1-5	TGTGCCAGCAGTTACTCGAAAGCACTGGATAGCAATCAGCCCCAGCATTTT	CASSYSKALDSNQPQHF
-	-	TRBV7-8	TRBJ1-2	TGTGCCAGCAGCCAAGGACCGGACGTGAACGGCTACACCTTC	CASSQGPDVNGYTF
-	-	TRBV5-4	TRBJ1-1	TGTGCCAGCACCCTACAGGGCCACCAGGGCACTGAAGCTTTCTTT	CASTLQGHQGTEAFF
-	TRBD2	TRBV27	TRBJ2-5	TGTGCCAGCAGTACCGGGAGGGCCGAGACCCAGTACTTC	CASSTGRAETQYF
-	-	TRBV7-7	TRBJ1-4	TGTGCCAGCAGCTTTTCTGCAGGGCCCCATGAAAAACTGTTTTTT	CASSFSAGPHEKLFF
few	TRBD2	TRBV9	TRBJ2-1	TGTGCCAGCAGTAAAAGAAGCGGGAGGGCTCAGAGCAATGAGCAGTTCTTC	CASSKRSGRAQSNEQFF